Listed here is a single TCR beta chain. The sample is drawn from a study of T cell clonotyping in hematopoietic cell transplantation. Clones were sequenced by immunoSEQ multiplex PCR, and TCRdb holds only the in-frame ones, with some missing. The sample contains about 1,900 clones, around nine tenths of which appear only once. With 4 bases removed from V and 6 bases from J, the gap between germline ends came to 18 bases. CDR1 and CDR2 (germline): SEHNR, FQNEAQ (reference sequence). The length of the CDR3 is 15 residues. Sequences were derived from PBMCs, sampled at the time of graft-versus-host disease after allogeneic stem cell transplant. This TCR derives from a male patient younger than 35 who had an allogeneic stem cell transplant from a related donor, so the T cells may come from the graft donor. Some clones in this sample may be carry-over from other donors' samples. The chain employs TRBV7-9 and TRBJ1-2; D is ambiguous. The CDR3 nucleotides read TGTGCCAGCAGCTATTACGGGAAGGGAGTGCATGGCTACACCTTC. Amino acids: CASSYYGKGVHGYTF.